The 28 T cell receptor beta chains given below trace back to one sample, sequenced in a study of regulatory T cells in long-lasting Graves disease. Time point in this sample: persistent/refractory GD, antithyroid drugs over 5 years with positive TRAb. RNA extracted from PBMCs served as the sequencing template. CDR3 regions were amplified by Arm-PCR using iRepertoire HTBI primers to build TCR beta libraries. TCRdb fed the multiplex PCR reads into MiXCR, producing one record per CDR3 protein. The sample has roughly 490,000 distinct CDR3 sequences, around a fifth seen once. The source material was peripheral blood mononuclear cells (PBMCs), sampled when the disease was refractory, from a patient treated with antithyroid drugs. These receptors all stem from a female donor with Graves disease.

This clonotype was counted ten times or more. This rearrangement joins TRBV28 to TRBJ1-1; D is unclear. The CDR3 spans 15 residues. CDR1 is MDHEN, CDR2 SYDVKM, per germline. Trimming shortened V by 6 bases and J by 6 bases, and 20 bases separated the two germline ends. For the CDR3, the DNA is TGTGCCAGCAGACCAGACCTAGCCCACGGGGCTGAAGCTTTCTTT. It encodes CASRPDLAHGAEAFF. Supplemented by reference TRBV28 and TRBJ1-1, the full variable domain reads DVKVTQSSRYLVKRTGEKVFLECVQDMDHENMFWYRQDPGLGLRLIYFSYDVKMKEKGDIPEGYSVSREKKERFSLILESASTNQTSMYLCASRPDLAHGAEAFFGQGTRLTVV.

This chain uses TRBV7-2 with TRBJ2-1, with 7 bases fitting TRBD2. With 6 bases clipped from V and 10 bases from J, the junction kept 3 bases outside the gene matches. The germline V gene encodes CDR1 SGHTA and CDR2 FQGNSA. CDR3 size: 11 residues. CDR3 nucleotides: TGTGCCAGCAGTCGGGAGGTCGAGCAGTTCTTC. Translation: CASSREVEQFF.

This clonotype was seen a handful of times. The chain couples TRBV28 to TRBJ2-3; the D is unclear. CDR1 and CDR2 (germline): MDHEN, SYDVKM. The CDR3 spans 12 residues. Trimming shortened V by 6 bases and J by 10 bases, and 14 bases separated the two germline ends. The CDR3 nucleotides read TGTGCCAGCAGCACCATGGGGTACGCGCAGTATTTT. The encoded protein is CASSTMGYAQYF.

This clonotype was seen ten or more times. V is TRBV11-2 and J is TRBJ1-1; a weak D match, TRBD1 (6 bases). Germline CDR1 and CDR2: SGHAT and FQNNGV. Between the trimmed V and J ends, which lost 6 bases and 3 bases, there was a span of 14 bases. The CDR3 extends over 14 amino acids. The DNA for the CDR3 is TGTGCCAGCAGTCCGCCCGGACAGTACACTGAAGCTTTCTTT. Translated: CASSPPGQYTEAFF.

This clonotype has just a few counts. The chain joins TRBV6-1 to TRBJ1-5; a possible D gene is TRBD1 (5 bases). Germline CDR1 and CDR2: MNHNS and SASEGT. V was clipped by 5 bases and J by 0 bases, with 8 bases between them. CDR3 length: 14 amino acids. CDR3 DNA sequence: TGTGCCAGCAGTAGACAGTTTAGCAATCAGCCCCAGCATTTT. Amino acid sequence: CASSRQFSNQPQHF.

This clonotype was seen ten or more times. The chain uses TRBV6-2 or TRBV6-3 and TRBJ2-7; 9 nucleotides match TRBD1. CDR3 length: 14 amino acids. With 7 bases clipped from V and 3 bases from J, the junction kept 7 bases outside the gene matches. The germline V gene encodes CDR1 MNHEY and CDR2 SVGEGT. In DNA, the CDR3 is TGTGCCAGCAATACAGGGGGCGCTAACTACGAGCAGTACTTC. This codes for CASNTGGANYEQYF.

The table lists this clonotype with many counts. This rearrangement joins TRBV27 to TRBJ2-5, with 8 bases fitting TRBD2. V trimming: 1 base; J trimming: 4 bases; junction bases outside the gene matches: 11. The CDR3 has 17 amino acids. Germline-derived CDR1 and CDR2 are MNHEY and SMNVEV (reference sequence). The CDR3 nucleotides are TGTGCCAGCAGTTTATTCCGTCCGGGACTAGTATCAGAGACCCAGTACTTC. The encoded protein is CASSLFRPGLVSETQYF.

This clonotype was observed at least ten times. CDR3 nucleotide sequence: TGTGCCAGCGCACCTGGGGACCTGAACACTGAAGCTTTCTTT. Protein sequence: CASAPGDLNTEAFF. The gene calls are TRBV6-1 and TRBJ1-1, with D possibly matching TRBD1 (5 bases). CDR1 and CDR2 from the germline V gene are MNHNS and SASEGT. The ends were cut back, 8 bases at V and 0 bases at J, with 13 bases in the middle. CDR3 size: 14 residues.

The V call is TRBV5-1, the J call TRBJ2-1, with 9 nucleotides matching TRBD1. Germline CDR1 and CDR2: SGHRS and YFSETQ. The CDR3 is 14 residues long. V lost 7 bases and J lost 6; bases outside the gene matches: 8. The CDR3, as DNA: TGCGCCAGCCGCGTCCGGACAGGGGTCAATGAGCAGTTCTTC. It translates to CASRVRTGVNEQFF.

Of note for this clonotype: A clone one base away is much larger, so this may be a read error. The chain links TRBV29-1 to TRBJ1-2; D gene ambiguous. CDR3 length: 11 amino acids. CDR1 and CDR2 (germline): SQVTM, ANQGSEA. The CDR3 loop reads CGVVTNYGYTF. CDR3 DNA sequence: TGCGGCGTTGTCACAAACTATGGCTACACCTTC. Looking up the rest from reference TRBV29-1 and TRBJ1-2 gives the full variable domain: SAVISQKPSRDICQRGTSLTIQCQVDSQVTMMFWYRQQPGQSLTLIATANQGSEATYESGFVIDKFPISRPNLTFSTLTVSNMSPEDSSIYLCGVVTNYGYTFGSGTRLTVV.

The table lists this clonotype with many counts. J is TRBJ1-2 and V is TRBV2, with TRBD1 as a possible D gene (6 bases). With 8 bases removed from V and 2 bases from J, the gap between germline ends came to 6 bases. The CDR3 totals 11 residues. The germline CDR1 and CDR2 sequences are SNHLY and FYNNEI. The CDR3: CASGQNYGYTF. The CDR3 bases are TGTGCCAGCGGACAGAACTATGGCTACACCTTC.

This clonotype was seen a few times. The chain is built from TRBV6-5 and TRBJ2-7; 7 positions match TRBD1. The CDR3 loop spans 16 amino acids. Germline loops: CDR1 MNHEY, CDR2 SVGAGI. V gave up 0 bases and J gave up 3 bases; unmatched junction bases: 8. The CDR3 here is CASSYSSRQGDYEQYF. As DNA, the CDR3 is TGTGCCAGCAGTTACTCATCTCGGCAGGGGGACTACGAGCAGTACTTC.

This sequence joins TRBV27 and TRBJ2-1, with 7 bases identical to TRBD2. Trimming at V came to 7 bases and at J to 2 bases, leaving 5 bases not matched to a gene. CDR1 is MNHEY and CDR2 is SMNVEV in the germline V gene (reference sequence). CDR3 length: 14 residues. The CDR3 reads CASNDSGAYNEQFF. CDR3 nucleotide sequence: TGTGCCAGCAATGACAGCGGGGCCTACAATGAGCAGTTCTTC.

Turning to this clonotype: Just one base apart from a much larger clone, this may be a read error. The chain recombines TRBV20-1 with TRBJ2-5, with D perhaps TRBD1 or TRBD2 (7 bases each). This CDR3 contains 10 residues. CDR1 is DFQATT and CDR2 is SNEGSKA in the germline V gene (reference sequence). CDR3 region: CRAGGAAQYF. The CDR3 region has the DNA TGCAGGGCAGGGGGGGCGGCCCAGTACTTC.

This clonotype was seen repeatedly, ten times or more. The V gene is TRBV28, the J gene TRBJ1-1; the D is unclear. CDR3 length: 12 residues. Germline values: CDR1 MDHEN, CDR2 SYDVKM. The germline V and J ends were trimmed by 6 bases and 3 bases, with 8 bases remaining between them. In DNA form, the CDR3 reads TGTGCCAGCAGAATCTGGGACACTGAAGCTTTCTTT. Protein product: CASRIWDTEAFF.

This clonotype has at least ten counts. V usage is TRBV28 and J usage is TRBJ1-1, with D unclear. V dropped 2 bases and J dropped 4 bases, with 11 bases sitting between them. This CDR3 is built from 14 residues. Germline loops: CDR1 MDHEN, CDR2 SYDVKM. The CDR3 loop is CASSLPLRATEAFF. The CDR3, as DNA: TGTGCCAGCAGTTTACCCCTCCGGGCCACTGAAGCTTTCTTT.

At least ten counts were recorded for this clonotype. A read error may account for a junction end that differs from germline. CDR3 protein: CASSGTQSGRLDF. The CDR3 DNA reads TGTGCCAGCAGTGGCACACAAAGCGGGAGATTGGACTTC. The chain employs TRBV6-1 and TRBJ2-5; 8 positions agree with TRBD2. The CDR3 is 13 amino acids. Germline V CDR1 and CDR2: MNHNS, SASEGT.

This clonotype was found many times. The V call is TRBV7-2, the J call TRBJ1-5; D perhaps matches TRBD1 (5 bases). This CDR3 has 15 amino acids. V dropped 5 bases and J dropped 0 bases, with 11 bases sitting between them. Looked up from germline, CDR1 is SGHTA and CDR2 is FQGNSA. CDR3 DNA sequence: TGTGCCAGCAGCCCCAACCAGGGTAGCAATCAGCCCCAGCATTTT. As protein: CASSPNQGSNQPQHF.

DNA of the CDR3: TGTGCCAGCAGCAACGTAGCAGATACGCAGTATTTT. This translates into CASSNVADTQYF. This rearrangement joins TRBV7-6 to TRBJ2-3; D is undetermined. Trimming shortened V by 5 bases and J by 4 bases, and 7 bases separated the two germline ends. Germline CDR1 and CDR2: SGHVS and FNYEAQ. CDR3 length: 12 amino acids. Full variable domain (remainder filled in from reference TRBV7-6 and TRBJ2-3): GAGVSQSPRYKVTKRGQDVALRCDPISGHVSLYWYRQALGQGPEFLTYFNYEAQQDKSGLPNDRFSAERPEGSISTLTIQRTEQRDSAMYRCASSNVADTQYFGPGTRLTVL.

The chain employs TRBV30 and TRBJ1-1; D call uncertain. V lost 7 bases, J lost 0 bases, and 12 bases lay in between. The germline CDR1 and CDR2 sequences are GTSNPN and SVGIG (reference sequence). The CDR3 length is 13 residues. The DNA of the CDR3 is TGTGCCTTATTACTCAGAATGAACACTGAAGCTTTCTTT. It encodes CALLLRMNTEAFF.

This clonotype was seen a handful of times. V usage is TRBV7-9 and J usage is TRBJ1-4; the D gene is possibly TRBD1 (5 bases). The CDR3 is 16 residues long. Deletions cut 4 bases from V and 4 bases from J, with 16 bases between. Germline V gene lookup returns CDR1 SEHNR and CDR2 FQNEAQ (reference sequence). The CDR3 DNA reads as TGTGCCAGCAGCTCCCGGGCGGGACCCGATAATGAAAAACTGTTTTTT. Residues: CASSSRAGPDNEKLFF.

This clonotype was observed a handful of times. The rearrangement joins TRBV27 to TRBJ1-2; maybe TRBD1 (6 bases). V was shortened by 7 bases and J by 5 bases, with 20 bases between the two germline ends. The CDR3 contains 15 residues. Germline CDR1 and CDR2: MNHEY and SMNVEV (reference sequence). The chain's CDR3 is CASTPRSGGGYGYTF. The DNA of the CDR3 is TGTGCCAGCACGCCGAGGTCTGGGGGCGGGTATGGCTACACCTTC.

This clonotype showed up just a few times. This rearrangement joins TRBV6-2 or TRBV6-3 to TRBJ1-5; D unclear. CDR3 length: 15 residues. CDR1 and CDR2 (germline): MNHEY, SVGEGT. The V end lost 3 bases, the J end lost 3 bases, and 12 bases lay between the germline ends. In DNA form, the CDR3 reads TGTGCCAGCAGTTATGTGGCGGGAACCAATCAGCCCCAGCATTTT. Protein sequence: CASSYVAGTNQPQHF.

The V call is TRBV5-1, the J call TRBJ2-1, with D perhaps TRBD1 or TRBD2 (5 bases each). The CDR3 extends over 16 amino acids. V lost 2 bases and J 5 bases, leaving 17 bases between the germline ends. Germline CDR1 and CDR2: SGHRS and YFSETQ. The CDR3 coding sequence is TGCGCCAGCAGCTTCCTAGTAGGGTTGGGGGACAATGAGCAGTTCTTC. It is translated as CASSFLVGLGDNEQFF.

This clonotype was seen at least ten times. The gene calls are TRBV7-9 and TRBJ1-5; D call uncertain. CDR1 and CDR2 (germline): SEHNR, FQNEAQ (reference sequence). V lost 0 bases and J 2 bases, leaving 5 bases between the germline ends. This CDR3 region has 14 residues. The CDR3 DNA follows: TGTGCCAGCAGCTTAGCCGGGGGCAATCAGCCCCAGCATTTT. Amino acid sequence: CASSLAGGNQPQHF.

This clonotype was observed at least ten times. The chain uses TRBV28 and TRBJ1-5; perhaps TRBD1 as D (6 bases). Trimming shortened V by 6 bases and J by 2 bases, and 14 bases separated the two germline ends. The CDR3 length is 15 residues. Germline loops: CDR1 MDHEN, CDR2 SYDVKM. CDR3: CASREQGFGNQPQHF. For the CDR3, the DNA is TGTGCCAGCAGAGAACAGGGTTTCGGCAATCAGCCCCAGCATTTT.

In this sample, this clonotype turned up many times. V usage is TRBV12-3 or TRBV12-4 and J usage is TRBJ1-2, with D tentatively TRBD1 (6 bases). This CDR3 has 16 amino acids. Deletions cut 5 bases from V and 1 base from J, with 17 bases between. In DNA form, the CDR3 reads TGTGCCAGCAGTCCCTCCCGAGGGGGGATTAACTATGGCTACACCTTC. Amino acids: CASSPSRGGINYGYTF.

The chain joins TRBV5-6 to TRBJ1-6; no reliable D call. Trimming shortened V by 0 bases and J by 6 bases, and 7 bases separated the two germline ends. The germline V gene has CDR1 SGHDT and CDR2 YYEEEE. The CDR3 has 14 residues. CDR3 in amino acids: CASSLEQINSPLHF. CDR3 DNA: TGTGCCAGCAGCTTGGAGCAGATTAATTCACCCCTCCACTTT.